These 9 T cell receptor beta chains came from one sample sequenced in a study of metastatic and nonmetastatic thyroid tumors. Treatment of any kind had been given to no patient before thyroid surgery. Using MiXCR, TCRdb re-called clones from the PCR reads. Of about 15,000 clones detected, about 35% appear once; the ten largest clones hold 11%. Sequencing was done on a sample of tumor tissue. Receptor source: a male donor with papillary thyroid cancer or a benign thyroid nodule (not recorded which). Some clones in this sample may be carry-over from other donors' samples.

V and J are TRBV5-1 and TRBJ1-3; D is undetermined. V lost 0 bases and J 5 bases, leaving 12 bases between the germline ends. Per germline, CDR1 SGHRS and CDR2 YFSETQ. The CDR3 contains 15 residues. The CDR3 DNA follows: TGCGCCAGCAGCTTGGCCCTTGGGCCGAGAAACACCATATATTTT. It codes for CASSLALGPRNTIYF.

This clone was counted ten times or more. The genes are TRBV11-2 and TRBJ2-6; 8 positions agree with TRBD1. J lost 0 bases, V lost 5 bases, and 9 bases had no gene match. This CDR3 is built from 18 residues. Germline V gene lookup returns CDR1 SGHAT and CDR2 FQNNGV. The CDR3 DNA is TGTGCCAGCAGCCCATGGACAGGGCTTCACTCTGGGGCCAACGTCCTGACTTTC. It is translated as CASSPWTGLHSGANVLTF.

This clone was recorded at least ten times. This chain links TRBV14 with TRBJ2-7, with 8 bases that match TRBD2. The CDR3 consists of 15 residues. J lost 4 bases, V lost 0 bases, and 5 bases had no gene match. Germline lookup yields CDR1 SGHDN and CDR2 FVKESK. The CDR3 reads CASSQEGLGGYEQYF. The CDR3, as DNA: TGTGCCAGCAGCCAAGAGGGACTAGGGGGTTACGAGCAGTACTTC.

The CDR3 here is CASSTPDRGHGYTF. The CDR3 DNA reads TGTGCCAGCAGCACCCCGGACAGGGGGCATGGCTACACCTTC. V is TRBV7-9 and J is TRBJ1-2, with 11 bases aligning to TRBD1. J was trimmed by 6 bases and V by 5 bases; bases with no gene match: 5. This CDR3 is 14 amino acids long. Per the germline V gene, CDR1 is SEHNR and CDR2 is FQNEAQ (reference sequence).

This clone showed up many times. The chain employs TRBV2 and TRBJ2-3, with D possibly TRBD2 on 7 matching bases. V was shortened by 6 bases and J by 4 bases, with 11 bases between the two germline ends. From germline, CDR1 is SNHLY and CDR2 FYNNEI. The CDR3 length is 13 residues. The CDR3 reads CASRGGGSDTQYF. In nucleotides, the CDR3 is TGTGCCAGCAGAGGGGGGGGATCAGATACGCAGTATTTT. Full variable domain (rest looked up from reference TRBV2 and TRBJ2-3): EPEVTQTPSHQVTQMGQEVILRCVPISNHLYFYWYRQILGQKVEFLVSFYNNEISEKSEIFDDQFSVERPDGSNFTLKIRSTKLEDSAMYFCASRGGGSDTQYFGPGTRLTVL.

This clone has a handful of counts. The chain has TRBV28 and TRBJ1-2; D unresolved. The CDR3 sequence is 13 residues long. Looked up from germline, CDR1 is MDHEN and CDR2 is SYDVKM. V lost 2 bases, J lost 4 bases, and 8 bases lay in between. The CDR3 sequence: CASSLTAFYGYTF. As DNA, the CDR3 is TGTGCCAGCAGTTTAACAGCATTCTATGGCTACACCTTC.

The CDR3 reads CASSQQTGRENTIYF. CDR3 nucleotide sequence: TGTGCCAGCAGTCAACAGACAGGGCGCGAAAACACCATATATTTT. The chain joins TRBV28 to TRBJ1-3, with TRBD1 identical over 7 bases. The CDR3 is 15 residues long. Germline V CDR1 and CDR2: MDHEN, SYDVKM. The junction had 10 bases not matched to a gene; V was cut back by 5 bases and J by 6 bases.

The chain recombines TRBV20-1 with TRBJ2-3, with D perhaps matching TRBD2 (5 bases). Germline assignment: CDR1 DFQATT and CDR2 SNEGSKA (reference sequence). Between the trimmed V and J ends, which lost 3 bases and 8 bases, there was a span of 15 bases. This CDR3 is 13 amino acids long. The CDR3 region is CSASPGGCVTQYF. DNA of the CDR3: TGCAGTGCTAGTCCCGGCGGGTGCGTTACGCAGTATTTT.

In its sample, this clone is medium-sized (0.01 to 0.1%). This chain uses TRBV5-1 with TRBJ2-3; no firm D call. The germline V gene encodes CDR1 SGHRS and CDR2 YFSETQ. The CDR3 runs 17 residues. The V end lost 1 base, the J end lost 6 bases, and 21 bases lay between the germline ends. Written as DNA, the CDR3 is TGCGCCAGCAGCTTGAAAGAGGCAACCTGGGCGCCCGATACGCAGTATTTT. Translation gives CASSLKEATWAPDTQYF.